This T cell receptor beta chain was identified during a study of T cells in Graves' hyperthyroidism and ophthalmopathy. Points from the study as a whole: The blood repertoire included most of the expanded thyroid clonotypes above 0.001.

About this clonotype: What it binds is unknown.

Patients showing uncontrolled infection, other autoimmune disease, pregnancy or lactation were ineligible. RNA transcripts yielded amplified TCR beta CDR3 regions. An initial round of RT-PCR targeting the TCR CDR3 relied on the HTBI primer set. TCRdb reanalysed the multiplex PCR reads using MiXCR and keeps one entry per CDR3 protein. Among under 400,000 distinct CDR3 sequences listed, 12% to 15% were seen once. The germline V gene encodes CDR1 MNHEY and CDR2 SMNVEV (reference sequence). J gave up 8 bases and V 6 bases, and 10 bases lay outside the gene matches. This CDR3 contains 16 residues. The specimen was blood. V is TRBV27 and J is TRBJ2-1; 13 nucleotides agree with TRBD2. The clonotype comes from a woman aged 55 to 70 with Graves' ophthalmopathy. Written as DNA, the CDR3 is TGTGCCAGCAGCTTGACCGGGACTAGCGGGAACGATGAGCAGTTCTTC. This codes for CASSLTGTSGNDEQFF.